What follows are 16 T cell receptor beta chains derived from one specimen sequenced in a study of beta chain features in type 1 diabetes. Expressed TCRB transcripts were sequenced because the isolated RNA had all been reverse transcribed beforehand. Profiling relied on immunoSEQ multiplex PCR, and the TCRdb table lists in-frame clones only, not all of them. In the table there are some 25,000 clones, more than 60% of which are singletons. The sample taken for sequencing was Tregs from blood. The receptors derive from a middle-aged woman in good health.

This clone appeared a few times. V usage is TRBV7-2 and J usage is TRBJ2-7; D possibly corresponds to TRBD1 (6 bases). V was shortened by 6 bases and J by 4 bases, with 10 bases between the two germline ends. The CDR3 extends over 12 amino acids. Looked up from germline, CDR1 is SGHTA and CDR2 is FQGNSA. This CDR3 is CASRQQGYEQYF. CDR3 nucleotide sequence: TGTGCCAGCAGACAACAGGGTTACGAGCAGTACTTC.

This chain links TRBV10-3 with TRBJ1-6; TRBD1 is a possible D gene (5 bases). V gave up 3 bases and J gave up 8 bases, with 8 bases separating them. The CDR3 is made up of 13 amino acids. Germline V gene sequence: CDR1 ENHRY, CDR2 SYGVKD. The CDR3 loop reads CAISDQGDSPLHF. CDR3 coding DNA: TGTGCCATCAGTGATCAAGGGGATTCACCCCTCCACTTT.

CDR3 nucleotide sequence: TGCGCCAGCAGCTCAATAATCGCATACCGGGACACTGAAGCTTTCTTT. This gives the protein CASSSIIAYRDTEAFF. The chain is built from TRBV5-1 and TRBJ1-1; D unclear. V was trimmed by 3 bases and J by 3 bases, leaving 18 bases between them. Germline CDR1 is SGHRS and CDR2 is YFSETQ. The CDR3 spans 16 residues.

The V gene is TRBV6-5, the J gene TRBJ1-5; a weak D match, TRBD1 (6 bases). The CDR3 is 15 residues long. V shed 6 bases and J shed 2 bases, with 14 bases lying between them. Germline V lookup: CDR1 MNHEY, CDR2 SVGAGI. CDR3 nucleotides: TGTGCCAGCAGACCACAGGGAAACCGCAATCAGCCCCAGCATTTT. This codes for CASRPQGNRNQPQHF.

The CDR3 loop reads CASSSGGTDTQYF. CDR3 in DNA: TGTGCCAGCTCCTCGGGGGGCACAGATACGCAGTATTTT. The chain employs TRBV18 and TRBJ2-3; possibly TRBD2 for D (6 bases). The CDR3 sequence is 13 residues long. V lost 6 bases and J lost 1, with 8 bases in between. The germline V gene encodes CDR1 KGHSH and CDR2 LQKENI. Full variable domain (remainder filled in from reference TRBV18 and TRBJ2-3): NAGVMQNPRHLVRRRGQEARLRCSPMKGHSHVYWYRQLPEEGLKFMVYLQKENIIDESGMPKERFSAEFPKEGPSILRIQQVVRGDSAAYFCASSSGGTDTQYFGPGTRLTVL.

The rearrangement uses TRBV6-6 and TRBJ2-7, with D possibly being TRBD1 (5 bases). The ends were cut back, 0 bases at V and 2 bases at J, with 11 bases in the middle. This CDR3 region has 15 residues. CDR1 is MNHNY, CDR2 SVGAGI, per germline (reference sequence). The CDR3 nucleotides read TGTGCCAGCAGTTACTCCCCAGGGCGTACCTACGAGCAGTACTTC. Protein: CASSYSPGRTYEQYF.

A few counts support this clone. V usage is TRBV19 and J usage is TRBJ1-4, with D perhaps matching TRBD1 (6 bases). Trimming removed 1 base from V and 4 bases from J, with 13 bases in between. This CDR3 has 16 residues. Per germline, CDR1 LNHDA and CDR2 SQIVND (reference sequence). For the CDR3, the DNA is TGTGCCAGTAGTATAGTCACAGGGACCTATAATGAAAAACTGTTTTTT. Encoded protein: CASSIVTGTYNEKLFF.

The CDR3 loop is CASRDTRCVSGNTIYF. The CDR3 DNA sequence: TGTGCCAGCAGAGACACAAGGTGTGTCTCTGGAAACACCATATATTTT. The chain employs TRBV6-9 and TRBJ1-3; D ambiguous. V lost 6 bases to trimming and J lost 0 bases, with 15 bases between them. Germline V gives CDR1 MNHGY, CDR2 SVAAGI. The CDR3 extends over 16 amino acids.

Written as DNA, the CDR3 is TGTGCCAGCAGCTTGACTAGCGGGGGGGCCTCCTACAATGAGCAGTTCTTC. Its translation: CASSLTSGGASYNEQFF. This chain uses TRBV5-4 with TRBJ2-1; 13 nucleotides match TRBD2. Germline CDR1 and CDR2: SGHNT and YYREEE (reference sequence). Trimming at V came to 1 base and at J to 0 bases, leaving 1 base not matched to a gene. The CDR3 has 17 amino acids.

This clone came up a few times. V and J are TRBV7-8 and TRBJ2-3, with a tentative D call TRBD2 (6 bases). The germline V and J ends were trimmed by 8 bases and 1 base, with 10 bases remaining between them. Per the germline V gene, CDR1 is SGHVS and CDR2 is FQNEAQ. This CDR3 spans 13 amino acids. CDR3 residues: CASRLGGTDTQYF. The CDR3 region has the DNA TGTGCCAGCCGACTAGGGGGCACAGATACGCAGTATTTT.

This clone was counted only a few times. The chain joins TRBV19 to TRBJ1-5, with D hard to call. Germline loops: CDR1 LNHDA, CDR2 SQIVND (reference sequence). The CDR3 runs to 15 residues. V was shortened by 1 base and J by 2 bases, with 9 bases between the two germline ends. The CDR3 is CASSIGVAGNQPQHF. The CDR3 region has the DNA TGTGCCAGTAGTATAGGGGTGGCGGGCAATCAGCCCCAGCATTTT.

This chain joins TRBV10-1 and TRBJ2-5; D is ambiguous. There are 15 residues in the CDR3. Germline assignment: CDR1 WNHNN and CDR2 SYGVQD (reference sequence). V lost 0 bases, J lost 4 bases, and 12 bases lay in between. The CDR3 is CASSESSTAVETQYF. Here the CDR3 DNA reads TGCGCCAGCAGTGAGTCGTCCACCGCGGTAGAGACCCAGTACTTC.

This clone appeared a few times. The V call is TRBV5-1, the J call TRBJ1-5; 7 bases map to TRBD1. This CDR3 spans 13 amino acids. The ends lost 3 bases at V and 4 bases at J; junction bases unmatched: 1. Germline V CDR1 and CDR2: SGHRS, YFSETQ. The CDR3 region is CASSWGQNQPQHF. The CDR3 coding sequence is TGCGCCAGCAGCTGGGGACAGAATCAGCCCCAGCATTTT.

The chain carries TRBV6-5 and TRBJ1-6, with D uncertain. V dropped 0 bases and J dropped 0 bases, with 3 bases sitting between them. Germline-derived CDR1 and CDR2 are MNHEY and SVGAGI. This CDR3 has 15 amino acids. In nucleotides, the CDR3 is TGTGCCAGCAGTTACTCGCGCTCCTATAATTCACCCCTCCACTTT. Protein: CASSYSRSYNSPLHF.

This sequence joins TRBV5-5 and TRBJ1-5; maybe TRBD1 (6 bases). Germline V CDR1 and CDR2: SGHKS, YYEKEE (reference sequence). This CDR3 is built from 15 residues. The V gene lost 4 bases and the J gene lost 2 bases, with 13 bases spanning the gap. CDR3 in DNA: TGTGCCAGCAGCCCCTCGCGACAGGGCAATCAGCCCCAGCATTTT. It encodes CASSPSRQGNQPQHF.

The chain has TRBV25-1 and TRBJ1-1; D unclear. Germline-derived CDR1 and CDR2 are MGHDK and SYGVNS. The CDR3 contains 15 residues. V lost 5 bases, J lost 0 bases, and 13 bases lay in between. In nucleotides, the CDR3 is TGTGCCAGCAGTCCCCTGGCAGGTATGAACACTGAAGCTTTCTTT. This codes for CASSPLAGMNTEAFF. Filled out from reference TRBV25-1 and TRBJ1-1, the complete variable domain reads EADIYQTPRYLVIGTGKKITLECSQTMGHDKMYWYQQDPGMELHLIHYSYGVNSTEKGDLSSESTVSRIRTEHFPLTLESARPSHTSQYLCASSPLAGMNTEAFFGQGTRLTVV.